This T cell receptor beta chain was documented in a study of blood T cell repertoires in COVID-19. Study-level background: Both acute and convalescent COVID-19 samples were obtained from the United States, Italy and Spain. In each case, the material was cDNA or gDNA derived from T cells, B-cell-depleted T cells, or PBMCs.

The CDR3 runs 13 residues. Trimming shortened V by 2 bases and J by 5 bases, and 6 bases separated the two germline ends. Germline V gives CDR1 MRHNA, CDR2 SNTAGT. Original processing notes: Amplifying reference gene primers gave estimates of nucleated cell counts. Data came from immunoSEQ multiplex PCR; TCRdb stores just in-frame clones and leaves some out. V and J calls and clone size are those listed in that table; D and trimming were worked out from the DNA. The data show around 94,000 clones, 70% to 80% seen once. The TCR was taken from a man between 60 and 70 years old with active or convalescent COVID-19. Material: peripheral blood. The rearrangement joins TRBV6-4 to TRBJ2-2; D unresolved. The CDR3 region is CASSDDGTGELFF. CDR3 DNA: TGTGCCAGCAGTGACGACGGGACCGGGGAGCTGTTTTTT.